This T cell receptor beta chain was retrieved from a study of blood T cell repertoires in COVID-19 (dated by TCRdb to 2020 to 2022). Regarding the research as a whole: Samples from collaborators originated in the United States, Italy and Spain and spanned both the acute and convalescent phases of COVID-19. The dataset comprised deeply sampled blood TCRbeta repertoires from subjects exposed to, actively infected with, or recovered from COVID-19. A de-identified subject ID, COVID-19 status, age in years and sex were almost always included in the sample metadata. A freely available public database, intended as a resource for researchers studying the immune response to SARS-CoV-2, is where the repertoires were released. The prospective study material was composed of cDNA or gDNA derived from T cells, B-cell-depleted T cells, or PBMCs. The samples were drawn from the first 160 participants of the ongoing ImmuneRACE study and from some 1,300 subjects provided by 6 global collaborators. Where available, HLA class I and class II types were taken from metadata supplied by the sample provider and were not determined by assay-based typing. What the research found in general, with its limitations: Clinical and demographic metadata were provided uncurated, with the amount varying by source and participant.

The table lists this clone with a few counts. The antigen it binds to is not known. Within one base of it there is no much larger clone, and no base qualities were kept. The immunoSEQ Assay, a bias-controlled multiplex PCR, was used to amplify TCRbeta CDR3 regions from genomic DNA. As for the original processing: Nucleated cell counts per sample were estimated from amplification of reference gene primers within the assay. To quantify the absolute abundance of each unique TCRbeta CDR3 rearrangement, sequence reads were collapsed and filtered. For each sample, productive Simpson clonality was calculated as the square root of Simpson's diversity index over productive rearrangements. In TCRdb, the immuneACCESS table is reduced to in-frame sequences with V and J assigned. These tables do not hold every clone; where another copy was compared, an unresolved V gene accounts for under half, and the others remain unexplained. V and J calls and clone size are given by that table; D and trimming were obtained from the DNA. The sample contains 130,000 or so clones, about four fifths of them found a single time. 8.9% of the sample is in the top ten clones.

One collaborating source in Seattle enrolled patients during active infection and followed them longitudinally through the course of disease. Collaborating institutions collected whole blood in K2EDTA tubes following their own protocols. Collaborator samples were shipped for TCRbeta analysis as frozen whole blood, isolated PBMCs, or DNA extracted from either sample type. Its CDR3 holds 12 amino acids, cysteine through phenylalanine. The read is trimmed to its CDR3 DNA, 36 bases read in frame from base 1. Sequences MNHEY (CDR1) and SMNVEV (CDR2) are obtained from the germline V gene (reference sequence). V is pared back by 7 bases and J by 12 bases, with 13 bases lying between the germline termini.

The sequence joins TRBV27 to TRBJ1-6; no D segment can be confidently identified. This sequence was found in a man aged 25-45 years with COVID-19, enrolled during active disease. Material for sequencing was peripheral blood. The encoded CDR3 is CASTNSGKPLHF. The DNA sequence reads TGTGCCAGCACCAACTCGGGAAAACCCCTCCACTTT.